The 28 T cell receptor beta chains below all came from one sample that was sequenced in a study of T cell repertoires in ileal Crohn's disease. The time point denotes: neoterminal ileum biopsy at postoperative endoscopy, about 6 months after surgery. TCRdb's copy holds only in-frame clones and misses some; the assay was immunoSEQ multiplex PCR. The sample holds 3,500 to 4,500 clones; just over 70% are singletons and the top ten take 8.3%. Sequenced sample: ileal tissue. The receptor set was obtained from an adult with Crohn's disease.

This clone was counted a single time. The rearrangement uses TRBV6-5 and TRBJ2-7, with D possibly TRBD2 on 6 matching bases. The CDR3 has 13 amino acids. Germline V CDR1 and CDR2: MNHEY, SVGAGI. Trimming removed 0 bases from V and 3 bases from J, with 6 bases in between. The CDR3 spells CASSYSEGYEQYF. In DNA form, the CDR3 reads TGTGCCAGCAGTTACTCGGAGGGCTACGAGCAGTACTTC.

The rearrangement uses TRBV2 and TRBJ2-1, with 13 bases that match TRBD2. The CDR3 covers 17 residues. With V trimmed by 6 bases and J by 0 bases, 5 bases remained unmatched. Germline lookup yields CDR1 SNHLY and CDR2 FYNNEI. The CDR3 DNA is TGTGCCAGCAGACAAAGGACTAGCGGGAGCTCCTACAATGAGCAGTTCTTC. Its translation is CASRQRTSGSSYNEQFF.

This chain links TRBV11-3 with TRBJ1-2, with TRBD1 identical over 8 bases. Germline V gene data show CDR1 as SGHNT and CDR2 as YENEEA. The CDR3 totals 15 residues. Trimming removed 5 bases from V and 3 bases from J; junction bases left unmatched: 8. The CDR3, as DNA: TGTGCCAGCAGCCTAGTAGCAGGGGGCGACTATGGCTACACCTTC. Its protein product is CASSLVAGGDYGYTF.

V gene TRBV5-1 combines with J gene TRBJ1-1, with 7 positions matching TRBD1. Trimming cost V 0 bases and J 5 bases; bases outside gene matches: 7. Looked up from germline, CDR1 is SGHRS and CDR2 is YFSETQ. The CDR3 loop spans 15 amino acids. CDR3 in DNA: TGCGCCAGCAGCTTGGATCCACGGACAGGTACTGAAGCTTTCTTT. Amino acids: CASSLDPRTGTEAFF.

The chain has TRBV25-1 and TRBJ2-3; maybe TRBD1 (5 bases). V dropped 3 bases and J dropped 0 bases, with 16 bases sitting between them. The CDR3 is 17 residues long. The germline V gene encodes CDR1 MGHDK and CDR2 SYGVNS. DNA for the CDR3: TGTGCCAGCAGTGAGAGGAGACAGTTTATTAGCACAGATACGCAGTATTTT. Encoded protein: CASSERRQFISTDTQYF.

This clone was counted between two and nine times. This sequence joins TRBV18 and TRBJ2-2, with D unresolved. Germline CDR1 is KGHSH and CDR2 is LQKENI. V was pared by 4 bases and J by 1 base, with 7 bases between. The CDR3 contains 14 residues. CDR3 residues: CASSLDLNTGELFF. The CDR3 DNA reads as TGTGCCAGCTCACTAGACTTGAACACCGGGGAGCTGTTTTTT.

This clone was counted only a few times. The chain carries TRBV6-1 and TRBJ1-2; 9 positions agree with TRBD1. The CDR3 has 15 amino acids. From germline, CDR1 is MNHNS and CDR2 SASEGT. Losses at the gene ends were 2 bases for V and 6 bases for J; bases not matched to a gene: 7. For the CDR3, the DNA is TGTGCCAGCAGTGAAACGACAGGGGGAGAGGATGGCTACACCTTC. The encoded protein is CASSETTGGEDGYTF.

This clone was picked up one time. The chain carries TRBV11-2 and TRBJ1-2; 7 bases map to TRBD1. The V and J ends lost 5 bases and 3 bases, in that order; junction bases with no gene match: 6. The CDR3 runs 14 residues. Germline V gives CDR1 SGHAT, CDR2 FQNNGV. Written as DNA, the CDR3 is TGTGCCAGCAGCCACGGACAGGTCTACTATGGCTACACCTTC. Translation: CASSHGQVYYGYTF. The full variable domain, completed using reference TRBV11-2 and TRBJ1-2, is EAGVAQSPRYKIIEKRQSVAFWCNPISGHATLYWYQQILGQGPKLLIQFQNNGVVDDSQLPKDRFSAERLKGVDSTLKIQPAKLEDSAVYLCASSHGQVYYGYTFGSGTRLTVV.

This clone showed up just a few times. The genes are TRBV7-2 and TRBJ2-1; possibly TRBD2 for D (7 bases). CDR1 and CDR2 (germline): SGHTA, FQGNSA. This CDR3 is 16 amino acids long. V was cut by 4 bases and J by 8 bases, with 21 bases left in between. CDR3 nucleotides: TGTGCCAGCAGCTCGAACCCCCAGGGGAGGGCTGATGAGCAGTTCTTC. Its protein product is CASSSNPQGRADEQFF.

Here the CDR3 reads CASSLVPGMNNSPLHF. The CDR3, as DNA: TGTGCCAGCAGCTTAGTCCCAGGGATGAATAATTCACCCCTCCACTTT. The chain combines TRBV11-2 with TRBJ1-6; maybe TRBD1 (5 bases). The germline V gene encodes CDR1 SGHAT and CDR2 FQNNGV. Trimming cost V 1 base and J 5 bases, with 12 bases left between them. There are 16 residues in the CDR3.

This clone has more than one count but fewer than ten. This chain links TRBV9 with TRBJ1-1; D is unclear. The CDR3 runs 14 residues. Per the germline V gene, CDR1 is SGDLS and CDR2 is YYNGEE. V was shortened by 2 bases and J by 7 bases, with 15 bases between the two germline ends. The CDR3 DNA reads TGTGCCAGCAGCGTTCATCGGGAGCCGGGTGAAGCTTTCTTT. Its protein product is CASSVHREPGEAFF.

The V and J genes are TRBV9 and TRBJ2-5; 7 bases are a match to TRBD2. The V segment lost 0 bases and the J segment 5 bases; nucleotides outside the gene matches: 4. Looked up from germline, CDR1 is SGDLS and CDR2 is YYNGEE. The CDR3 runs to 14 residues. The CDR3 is CASSVGGGYETQYF. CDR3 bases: TGTGCCAGCAGCGTAGGGGGAGGGTACGAGACCCAGTACTTC.

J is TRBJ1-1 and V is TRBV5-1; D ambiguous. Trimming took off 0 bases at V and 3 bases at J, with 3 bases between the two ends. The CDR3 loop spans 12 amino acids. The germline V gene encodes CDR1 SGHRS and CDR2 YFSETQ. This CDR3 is CASSLVDTEAFF. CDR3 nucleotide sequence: TGCGCCAGCAGCTTGGTCGACACTGAAGCTTTCTTT.

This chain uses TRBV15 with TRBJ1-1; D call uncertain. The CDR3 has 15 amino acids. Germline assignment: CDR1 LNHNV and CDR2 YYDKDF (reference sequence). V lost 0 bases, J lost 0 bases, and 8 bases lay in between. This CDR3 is CATSRDPGMNTEAFF. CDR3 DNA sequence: TGTGCCACCAGCAGAGATCCCGGGATGAACACTGAAGCTTTCTTT.

This CDR3 reads CASSQGTSEQFF. CDR3 DNA: TGCGCCAGCAGCCAGGGGACTAGTGAGCAGTTCTTC. This chain connects TRBV4-1 to TRBJ2-1; TRBD2 matches at 8 bases. CDR1 and CDR2 (germline): MGHRA, YSYEKL. This CDR3 is built from 12 residues. The ends lost 3 bases at V and 9 bases at J; junction bases unmatched: 1.

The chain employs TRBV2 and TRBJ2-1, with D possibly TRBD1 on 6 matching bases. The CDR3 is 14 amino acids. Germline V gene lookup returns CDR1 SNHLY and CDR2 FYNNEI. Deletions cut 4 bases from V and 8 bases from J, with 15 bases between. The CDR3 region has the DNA TGTGCCAGCAGTGGGTGGGGGCGAAGGGATGAGCAGTTCTTC. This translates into CASSGWGRRDEQFF.

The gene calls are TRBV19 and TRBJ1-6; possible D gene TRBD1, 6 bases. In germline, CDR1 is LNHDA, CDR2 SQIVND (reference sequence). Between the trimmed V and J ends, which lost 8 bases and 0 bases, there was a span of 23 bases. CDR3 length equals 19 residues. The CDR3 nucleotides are TGTGCCAGTGGAATTGCCGGCAGGGGCGCCAGCTCCTATAATTCACCCCTCCACTTT. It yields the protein CASGIAGRGASSYNSPLHF.

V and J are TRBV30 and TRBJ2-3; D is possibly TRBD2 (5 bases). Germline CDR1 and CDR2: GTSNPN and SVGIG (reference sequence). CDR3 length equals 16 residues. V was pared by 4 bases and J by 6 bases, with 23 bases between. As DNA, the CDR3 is TGTGCCTGGATTGCCCCGTCCCAGCTAAGAGGGGATACGCAGTATTTT. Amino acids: CAWIAPSQLRGDTQYF.

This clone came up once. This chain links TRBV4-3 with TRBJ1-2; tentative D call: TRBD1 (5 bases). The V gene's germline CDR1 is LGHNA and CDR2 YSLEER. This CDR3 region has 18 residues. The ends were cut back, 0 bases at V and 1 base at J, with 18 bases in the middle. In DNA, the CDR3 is TGCGCCAGCAGCCAAGATCCGGGGGGGACCTCCTTTAACTATGGCTACACCTTC. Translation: CASSQDPGGTSFNYGYTF.

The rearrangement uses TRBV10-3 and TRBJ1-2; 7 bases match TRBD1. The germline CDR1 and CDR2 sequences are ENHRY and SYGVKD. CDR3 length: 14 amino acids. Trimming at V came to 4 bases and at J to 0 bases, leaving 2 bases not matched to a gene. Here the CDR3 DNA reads TGTGCCATCAGTGGGGACAGAGCTAACTATGGCTACACCTTC. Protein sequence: CAISGDRANYGYTF.

The CDR3 protein is CARSRSGANVLTF. The CDR3 coding sequence is TGTGCCAGAAGCCGCTCTGGGGCCAACGTCCTGACTTTC. The V and J genes are TRBV5-3 and TRBJ2-6; no reliable D call. TRBV5-3 counts as an open reading frame of uncertain function. The CDR3 runs to 13 residues. V lost 4 bases and J 0 bases, leaving 2 bases between the germline ends.

The CDR3 loop is CASSVGVQGTDTQYF. The DNA of the CDR3 is TGTGCCAGCAGCGTAGGGGTCCAGGGGACAGATACGCAGTATTTT. This chain uses TRBV9 with TRBJ2-3, with D tentatively TRBD1 (6 bases). This CDR3 has 15 residues. Germline values: CDR1 SGDLS, CDR2 YYNGEE. Trimming took off 0 bases at V and 3 bases at J, with 11 bases between the two ends.

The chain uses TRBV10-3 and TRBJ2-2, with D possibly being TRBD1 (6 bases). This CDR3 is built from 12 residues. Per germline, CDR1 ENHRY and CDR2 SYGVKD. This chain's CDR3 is CGTAPNTGELFF. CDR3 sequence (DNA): TGTGGGACAGCCCCGAACACCGGGGAGCTGTTTTTT.

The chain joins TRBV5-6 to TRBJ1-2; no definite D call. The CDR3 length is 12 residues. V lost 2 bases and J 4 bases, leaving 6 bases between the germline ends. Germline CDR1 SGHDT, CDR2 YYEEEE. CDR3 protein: CASSFSVYGYTF. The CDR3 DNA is TGTGCCAGCAGCTTCTCGGTCTATGGCTACACCTTC. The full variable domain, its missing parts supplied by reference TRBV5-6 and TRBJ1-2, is DAGVTQSPTHLIKTRGQQVTLRCSPKSGHDTVSWYQQALGQGPQFIFQYYEEEERQRGNFPDRFSGHQFPNYSSELNVNALLLGDSALYLCASSFSVYGYTFGSGTRLTVV.

This CDR3 is CASSVDDPAGGPTNEQFF. The CDR3 DNA is TGTGCCAGCAGCGTAGATGATCCGGCGGGAGGGCCTACCAATGAGCAGTTCTTC. The rearrangement uses TRBV9 and TRBJ2-1, with 9 bases that match TRBD2. Germline V gene lookup returns CDR1 SGDLS and CDR2 YYNGEE. This CDR3 region has 18 residues. V lost 0 bases and J lost 6; bases outside the gene matches: 13.

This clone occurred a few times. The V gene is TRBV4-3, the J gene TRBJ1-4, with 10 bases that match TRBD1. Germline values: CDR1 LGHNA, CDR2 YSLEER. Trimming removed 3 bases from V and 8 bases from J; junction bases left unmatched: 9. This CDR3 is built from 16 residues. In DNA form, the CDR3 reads TGCGCCAGCAGCCAGTACGACAGGGGGCCTGGGGAAAAACTGTTTTTT. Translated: CASSQYDRGPGEKLFF.

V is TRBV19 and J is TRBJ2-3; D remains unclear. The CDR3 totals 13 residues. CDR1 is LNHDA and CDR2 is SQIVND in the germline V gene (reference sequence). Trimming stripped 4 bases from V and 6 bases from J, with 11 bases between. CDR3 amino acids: CASSTSFRDTQYF. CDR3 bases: TGTGCCAGTAGTACCTCTTTTCGGGATACGCAGTATTTT.

The CDR3 spells CASSPTSTDTQYF. In DNA, the CDR3 is TGTGCCAGCAGCCCCACAAGCACAGATACGCAGTATTTT. The J gene is TRBJ2-3, the V gene TRBV7-9; D gene ambiguous. V shed 5 bases and J shed 0 bases, with 6 bases lying between them. This CDR3 has 13 amino acids. Germline-derived CDR1 and CDR2 are SEHNR and FQNEAQ (reference sequence).